This TCR beta chain was documented in a study of graft-versus-host responses after intestinal transplantation. General study points: There were GvH clones found in recipient marrow, and some of them appeared first in ileum or blood. Graft-donor T cell macrochimerism coincided with high graft-versus-host to host-versus-graft clonal ratios in allografts.

Germline V CDR1 and CDR2: SGHAT, FQNNGV. The ends lost 5 bases at V and 3 bases at J; junction bases unmatched: 4. The CDR3 loop spans 16 amino acids. Produced via immunoSEQ multiplex PCR; TCRdb's table is partial and in-frame only. This sample has 70,000 or so clones, with nearly 85% found just once. To note about this clone: Its antigen is still unknown.

V is TRBV11-2 and J is TRBJ1-6; 10 bases align to TRBD1. The input for sequencing was unstimulated CD4+ T cells sorted from spleen or lymph node cells, taken before transplant. The source of this sequence is a human donor who was the organ donor for an intestinal transplant. CDR3 loop: CASSKRTGGYNSPLHF. CDR3 DNA sequence: TGTGCCAGCAGCAAGAGGACAGGGGGCTATAATTCACCCCTCCACTTT.